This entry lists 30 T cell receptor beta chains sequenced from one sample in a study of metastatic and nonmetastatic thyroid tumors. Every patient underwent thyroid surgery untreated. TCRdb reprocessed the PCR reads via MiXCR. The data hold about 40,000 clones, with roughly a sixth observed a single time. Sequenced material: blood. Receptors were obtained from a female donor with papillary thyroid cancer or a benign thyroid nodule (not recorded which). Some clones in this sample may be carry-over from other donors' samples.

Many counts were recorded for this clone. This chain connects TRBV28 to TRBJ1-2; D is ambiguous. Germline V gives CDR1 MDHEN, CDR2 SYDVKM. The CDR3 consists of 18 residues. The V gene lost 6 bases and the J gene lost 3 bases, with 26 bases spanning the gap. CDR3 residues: CASRPGSNFNPRDYGYTF. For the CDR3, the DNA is TGTGCCAGCAGGCCCGGTAGTAATTTCAACCCTAGGGACTATGGCTACACCTTC.

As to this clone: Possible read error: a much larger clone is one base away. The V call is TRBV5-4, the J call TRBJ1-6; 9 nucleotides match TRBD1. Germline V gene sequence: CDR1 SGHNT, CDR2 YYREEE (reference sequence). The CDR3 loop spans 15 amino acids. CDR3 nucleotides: TGTGCCAGCAGCCCCGGGACAGGGAATAATTCACCCATCCACTTT. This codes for CASSPGTGNNSPIHF.

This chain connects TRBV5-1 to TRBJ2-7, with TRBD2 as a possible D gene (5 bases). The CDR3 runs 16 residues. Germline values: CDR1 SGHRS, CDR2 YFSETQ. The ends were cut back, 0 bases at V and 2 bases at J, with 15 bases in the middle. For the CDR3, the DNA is TGCGCCAGCAGCTTGGCCCCTGGACTGGGAACCTACGAGCAGTACTTC. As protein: CASSLAPGLGTYEQYF.

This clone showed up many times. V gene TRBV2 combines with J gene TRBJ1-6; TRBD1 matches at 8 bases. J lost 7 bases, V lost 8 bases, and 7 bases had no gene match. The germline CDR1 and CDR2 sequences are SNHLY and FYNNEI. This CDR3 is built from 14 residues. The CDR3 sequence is CASGGTGGNSPLHF. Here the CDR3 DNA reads TGTGCCAGCGGCGGGACAGGAGGGAATTCACCCCTCCACTTT.

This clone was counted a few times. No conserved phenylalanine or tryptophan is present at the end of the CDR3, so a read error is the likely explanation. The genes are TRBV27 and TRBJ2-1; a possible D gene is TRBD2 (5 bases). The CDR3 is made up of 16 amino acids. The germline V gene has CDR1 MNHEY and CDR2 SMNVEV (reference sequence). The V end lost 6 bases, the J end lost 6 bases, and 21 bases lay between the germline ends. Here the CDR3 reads CASSSPGNSSANEQFL. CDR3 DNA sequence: TGTGCCAGCAGCTCCCCCGGGAATAGCTCTGCCAATGAGCAGTTCTTA.

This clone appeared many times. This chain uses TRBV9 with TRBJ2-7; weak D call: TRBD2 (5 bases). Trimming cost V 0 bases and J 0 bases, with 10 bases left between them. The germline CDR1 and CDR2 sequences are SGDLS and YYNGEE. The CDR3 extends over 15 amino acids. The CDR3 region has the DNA TGTGCCAGCAGCGTAGGGACGGGGAGCTCCTACGAGCAGTACTTC. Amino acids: CASSVGTGSSYEQYF.

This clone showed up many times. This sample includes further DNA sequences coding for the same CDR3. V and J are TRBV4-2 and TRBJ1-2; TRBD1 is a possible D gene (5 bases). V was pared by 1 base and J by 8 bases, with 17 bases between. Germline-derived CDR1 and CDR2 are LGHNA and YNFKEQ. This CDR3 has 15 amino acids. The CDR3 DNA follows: TGTGCCAGCAGCCAAGTTGGGACGGCAACGGAGGGCTACACCTTC. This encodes CASSQVGTATEGYTF.

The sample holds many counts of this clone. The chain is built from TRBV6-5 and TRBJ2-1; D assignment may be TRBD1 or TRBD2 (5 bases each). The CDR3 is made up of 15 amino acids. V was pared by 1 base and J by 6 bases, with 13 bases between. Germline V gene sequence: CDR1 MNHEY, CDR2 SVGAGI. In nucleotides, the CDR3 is TGTGCCAGCAGTTACTATGGGGGAAGGGCCAATGAGCAGTTCTTC. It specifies CASSYYGGRANEQFF.

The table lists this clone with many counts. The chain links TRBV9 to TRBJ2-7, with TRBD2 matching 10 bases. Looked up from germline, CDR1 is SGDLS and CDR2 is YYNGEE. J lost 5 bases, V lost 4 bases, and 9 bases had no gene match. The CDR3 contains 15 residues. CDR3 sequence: CASSLASGSFHEQYF. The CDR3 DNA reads TGTGCCAGCAGCCTGGCTAGCGGGAGTTTCCACGAGCAGTACTTC. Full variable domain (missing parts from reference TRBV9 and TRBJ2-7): DSGVTQTPKHLITATGQRVTLRCSPRSGDLSVYWYQQSLDQGLQFLIQYYNGEERAKGNILERFSAQQFPDLHSELNLSSLELGDSALYFCASSLASGSFHEQYFGPGTRLTVT.

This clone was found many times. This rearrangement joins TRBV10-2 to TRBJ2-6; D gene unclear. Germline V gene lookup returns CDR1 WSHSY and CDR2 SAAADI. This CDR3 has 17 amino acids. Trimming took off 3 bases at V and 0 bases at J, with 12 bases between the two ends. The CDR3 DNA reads TGCGCCAGCAGTGACGGAACTGAGAGCTCTGGGGCCAACGTCCTGACTTTC. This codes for CASSDGTESSGANVLTF.

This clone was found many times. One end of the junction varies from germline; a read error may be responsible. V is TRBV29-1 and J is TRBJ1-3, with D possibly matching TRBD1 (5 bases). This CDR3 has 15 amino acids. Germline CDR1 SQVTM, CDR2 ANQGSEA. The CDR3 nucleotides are TGCAGCGCTGAAGGGGCGGCCAACTCTGGAAACACCATATATTTT. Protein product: CSAEGAANSGNTIYF.

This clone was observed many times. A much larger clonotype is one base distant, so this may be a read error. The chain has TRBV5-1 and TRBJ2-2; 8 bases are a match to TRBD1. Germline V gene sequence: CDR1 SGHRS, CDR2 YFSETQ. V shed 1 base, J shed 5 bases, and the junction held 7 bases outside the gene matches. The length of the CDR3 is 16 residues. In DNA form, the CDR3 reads TGCGCCAGCAGCTTGTTCTGGACAGGGATGACCGGGGAGCTGTTTTTT. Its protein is CASSLFWTGMTGELFF.

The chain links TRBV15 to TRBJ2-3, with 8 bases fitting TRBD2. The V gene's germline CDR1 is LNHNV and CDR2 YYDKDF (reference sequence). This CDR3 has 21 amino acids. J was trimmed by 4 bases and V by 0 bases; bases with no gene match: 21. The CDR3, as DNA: TGTGCCACCAGCAGAGATATGGGCAGGGGAGGAACTAGCGGTAGGTCAGATACGCAGTATTTT. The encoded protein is CATSRDMGRGGTSGRSDTQYF.

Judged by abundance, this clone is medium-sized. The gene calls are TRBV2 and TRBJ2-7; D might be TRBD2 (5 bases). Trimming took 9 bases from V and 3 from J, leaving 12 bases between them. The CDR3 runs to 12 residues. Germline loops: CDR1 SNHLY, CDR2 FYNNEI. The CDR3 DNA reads TGTGCCAGTTCGTCGGGGTACTACGAGCAGTACTTC. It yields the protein CASSSGYYEQYF.

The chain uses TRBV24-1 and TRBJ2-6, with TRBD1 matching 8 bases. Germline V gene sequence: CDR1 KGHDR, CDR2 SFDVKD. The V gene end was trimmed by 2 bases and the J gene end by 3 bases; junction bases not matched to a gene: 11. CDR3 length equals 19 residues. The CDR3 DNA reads TGTGCCACCAGTGATTCTTCGGACAGGGTAGAGGGTGGGGCCAACGTCCTGACTTTC. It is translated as CATSDSSDRVEGGANVLTF.

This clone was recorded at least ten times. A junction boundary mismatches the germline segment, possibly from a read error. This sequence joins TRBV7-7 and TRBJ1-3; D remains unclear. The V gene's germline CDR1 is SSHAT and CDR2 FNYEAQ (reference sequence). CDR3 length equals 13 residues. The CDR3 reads CASSLEWGNTIYF. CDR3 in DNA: TGTGCTAGCAGCTTAGAGTGGGGAAACACCATATATTTT.

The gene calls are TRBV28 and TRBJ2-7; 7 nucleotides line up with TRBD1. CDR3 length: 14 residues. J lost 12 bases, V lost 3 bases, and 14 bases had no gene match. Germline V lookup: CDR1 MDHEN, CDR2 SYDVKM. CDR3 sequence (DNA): TGTGCCAGCAGTTTTGGGACAGCCTCCTACGATCTGTACTTC. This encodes CASSFGTASYDLYF.

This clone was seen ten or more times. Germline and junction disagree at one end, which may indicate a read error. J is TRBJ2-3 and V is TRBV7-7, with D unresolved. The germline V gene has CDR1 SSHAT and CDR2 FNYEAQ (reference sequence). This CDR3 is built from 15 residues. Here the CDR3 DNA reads TGTGCTAGCAGCCTCACTACTTACAGCACAGATACGCAGTATTTT. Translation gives CASSLTTYSTDTQYF.

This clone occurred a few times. The DNA of the CDR3 is TGTGCCAGCAGTTTGGGCTTGGTGGGGGTGCCTGAGACCCAGTACTTC. This sequence encodes CASSLGLVGVPETQYF. The rearrangement links TRBV28 to TRBJ2-5, with D perhaps assigned TRBD1 or TRBD2 (5 bases each). The CDR3 is made up of 16 amino acids. The germline V gene encodes CDR1 MDHEN and CDR2 SYDVKM. With 3 bases removed from V and 5 bases from J, the gap between germline ends came to 19 bases.

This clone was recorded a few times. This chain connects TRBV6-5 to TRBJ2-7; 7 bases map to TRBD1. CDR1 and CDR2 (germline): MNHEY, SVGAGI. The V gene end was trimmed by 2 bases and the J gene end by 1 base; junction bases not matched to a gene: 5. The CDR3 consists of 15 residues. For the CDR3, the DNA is TGTGCCAGCAGTTACCTGGACAGGTGTTCCTACGAGCAGTACTTC. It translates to CASSYLDRCSYEQYF.

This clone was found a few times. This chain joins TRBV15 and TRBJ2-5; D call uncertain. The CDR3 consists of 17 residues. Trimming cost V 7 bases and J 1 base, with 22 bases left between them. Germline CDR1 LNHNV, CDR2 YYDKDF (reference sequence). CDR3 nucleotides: TGTGCCACCATCCGTCATTCGGGTGGGCGCGTCCAAGAGACCCAGTACTTC. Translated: CATIRHSGGRVQETQYF.

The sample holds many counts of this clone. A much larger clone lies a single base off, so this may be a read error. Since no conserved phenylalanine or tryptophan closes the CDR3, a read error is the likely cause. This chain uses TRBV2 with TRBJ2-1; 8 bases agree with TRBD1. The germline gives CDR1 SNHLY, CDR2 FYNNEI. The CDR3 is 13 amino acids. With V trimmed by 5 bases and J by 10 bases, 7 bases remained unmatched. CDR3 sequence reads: CASSPGTGVEQFL. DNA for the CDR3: TGTGCCAGCAGTCCCGGGACAGGAGTAGAGCAGTTCCTC.

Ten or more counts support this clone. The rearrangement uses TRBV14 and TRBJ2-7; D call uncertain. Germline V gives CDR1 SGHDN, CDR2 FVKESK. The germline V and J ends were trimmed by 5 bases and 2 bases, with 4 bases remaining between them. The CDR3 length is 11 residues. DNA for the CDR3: TGTGCCAGCAGCAAGGCCTACGAGCAGTACTTC. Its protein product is CASSKAYEQYF.

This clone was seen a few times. In DNA form, the CDR3 reads TGTGCCAGCAGTCACCCAAGACCAGCGGGAGGCTCCTACAATGAGCAGTTCTTC. It yields the protein CASSHPRPAGGSYNEQFF. The chain links TRBV6-7 to TRBJ2-1; TRBD2 agrees at 9 bases. TRBV6-7 is given ORF status, its function remaining uncertain. CDR3 length equals 18 residues. J was trimmed by 0 bases and V by 5 bases; bases with no gene match: 11.

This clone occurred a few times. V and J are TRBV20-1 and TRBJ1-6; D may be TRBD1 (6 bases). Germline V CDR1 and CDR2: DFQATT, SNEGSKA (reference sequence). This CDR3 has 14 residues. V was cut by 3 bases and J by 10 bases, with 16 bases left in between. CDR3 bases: TGCAGTGCTAGGGGAACAGGGTGGGTATCACCCCTCCACTTT. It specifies CSARGTGWVSPLHF.

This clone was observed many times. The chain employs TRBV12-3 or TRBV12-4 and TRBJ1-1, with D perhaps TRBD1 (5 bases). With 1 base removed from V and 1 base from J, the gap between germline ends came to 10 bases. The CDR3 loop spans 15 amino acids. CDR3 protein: CASSLVKTANTEAFF. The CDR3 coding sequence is TGTGCCAGCAGTTTAGTTAAGACAGCGAACACTGAAGCTTTCTTT.

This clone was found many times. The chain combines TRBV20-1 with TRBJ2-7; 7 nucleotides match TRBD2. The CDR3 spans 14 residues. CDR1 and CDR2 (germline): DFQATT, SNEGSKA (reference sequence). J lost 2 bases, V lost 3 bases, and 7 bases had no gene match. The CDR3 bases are TGCAGTGCTAGGTCTGGGACTAATCCCTACGAGCAGTACTTC. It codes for CSARSGTNPYEQYF.

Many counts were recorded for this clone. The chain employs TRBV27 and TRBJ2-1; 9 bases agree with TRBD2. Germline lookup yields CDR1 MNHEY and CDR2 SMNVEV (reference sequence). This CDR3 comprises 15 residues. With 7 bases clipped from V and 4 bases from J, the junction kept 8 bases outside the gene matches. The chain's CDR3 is CASTSSGGPYNEQFF. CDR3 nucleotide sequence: TGTGCCAGCACATCCAGCGGGGGGCCTTACAATGAGCAGTTCTTC.

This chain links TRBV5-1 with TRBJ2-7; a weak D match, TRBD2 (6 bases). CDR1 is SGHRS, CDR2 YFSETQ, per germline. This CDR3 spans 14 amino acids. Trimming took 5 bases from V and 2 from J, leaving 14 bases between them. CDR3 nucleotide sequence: TGCGCCAGCAGTCTGGGGGGAGCCACCTACGAGCAGTACTTC. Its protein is CASSLGGATYEQYF.

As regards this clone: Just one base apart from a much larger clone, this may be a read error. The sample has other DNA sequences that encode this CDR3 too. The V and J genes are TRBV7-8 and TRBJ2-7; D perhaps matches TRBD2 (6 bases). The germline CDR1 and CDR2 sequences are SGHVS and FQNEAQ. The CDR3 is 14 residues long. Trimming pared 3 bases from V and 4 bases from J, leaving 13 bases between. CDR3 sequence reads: CASSFGGAMYEQYF. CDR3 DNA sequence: TGTGCCAGCAGCTTCGGGGGTGCCATGTACGAGCAGTACTTC.